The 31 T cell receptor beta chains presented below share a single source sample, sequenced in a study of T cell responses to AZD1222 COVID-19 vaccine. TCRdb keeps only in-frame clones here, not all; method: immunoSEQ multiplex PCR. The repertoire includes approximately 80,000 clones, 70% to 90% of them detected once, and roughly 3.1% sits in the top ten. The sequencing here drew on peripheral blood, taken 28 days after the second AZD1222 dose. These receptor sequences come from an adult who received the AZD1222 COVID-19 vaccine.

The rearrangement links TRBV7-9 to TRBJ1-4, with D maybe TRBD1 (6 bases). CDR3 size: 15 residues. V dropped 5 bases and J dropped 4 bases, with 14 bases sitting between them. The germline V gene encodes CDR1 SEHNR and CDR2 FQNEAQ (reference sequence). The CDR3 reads CASSPPEDSNEKLFF. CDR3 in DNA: TGTGCCAGCAGCCCACCGGAGGACAGTAATGAAAAACTGTTTTTT.

CDR3 in DNA: TGTGCCAGCAGTATGAACGGAAACACTGAAGCTTTCTTT. This gives the protein CASSMNGNTEAFF. The chain links TRBV6-2 or TRBV6-3 to TRBJ1-1; D unclear. V was pared by 5 bases and J by 2 bases, with 9 bases between. CDR1 MNHEY and CDR2 SVGEGT come from the germline V gene. The CDR3 is made up of 13 amino acids.

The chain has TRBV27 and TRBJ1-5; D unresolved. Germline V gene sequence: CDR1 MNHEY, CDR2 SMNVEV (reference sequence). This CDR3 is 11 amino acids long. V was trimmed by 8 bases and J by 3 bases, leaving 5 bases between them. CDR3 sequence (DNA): TGTGCCAGCGGACCCAATCAGCCCCAGCATTTT. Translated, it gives CASGPNQPQHF.

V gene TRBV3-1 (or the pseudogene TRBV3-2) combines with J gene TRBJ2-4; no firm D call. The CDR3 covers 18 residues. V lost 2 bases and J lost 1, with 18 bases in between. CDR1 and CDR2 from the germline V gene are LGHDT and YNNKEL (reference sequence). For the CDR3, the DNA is TGTGCCAGCAGCCAAATGCCCCCGGAGCACTTCGCCAAAAACATTCAGTACTTC. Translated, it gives CASSQMPPEHFAKNIQYF.

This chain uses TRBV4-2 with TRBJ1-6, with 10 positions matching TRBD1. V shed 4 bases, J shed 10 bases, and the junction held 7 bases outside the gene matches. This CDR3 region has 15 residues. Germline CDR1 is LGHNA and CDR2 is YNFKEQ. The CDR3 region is CASSRPGQGWSPLHF. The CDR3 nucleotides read TGTGCCAGCAGCCGACCGGGACAGGGGTGGTCACCCCTCCACTTT.

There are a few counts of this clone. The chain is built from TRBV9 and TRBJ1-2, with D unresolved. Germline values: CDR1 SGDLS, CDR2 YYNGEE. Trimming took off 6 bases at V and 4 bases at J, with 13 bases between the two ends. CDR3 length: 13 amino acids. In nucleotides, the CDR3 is TGTGCCAGCAATACGGGAGGTTCCTATGGCTACACCTTC. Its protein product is CASNTGGSYGYTF.

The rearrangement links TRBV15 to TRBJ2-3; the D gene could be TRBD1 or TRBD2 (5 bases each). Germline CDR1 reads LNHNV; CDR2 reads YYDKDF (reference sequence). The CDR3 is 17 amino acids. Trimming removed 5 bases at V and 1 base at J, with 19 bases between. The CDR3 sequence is CATSLNRVGDGTDTQYF. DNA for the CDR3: TGTGCCACCAGCCTTAATCGAGTGGGGGATGGCACAGATACGCAGTATTTT. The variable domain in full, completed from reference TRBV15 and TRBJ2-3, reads DAMVIQNPRYQVTQFGKPVTLSCSQTLNHNVMYWYQQKSSQAPKLLFHYYDKDFNNEADTPDNFQSRRPNTSFCFLDIRSPGLGDTAMYLCATSLNRVGDGTDTQYFGPGTRLTVL.

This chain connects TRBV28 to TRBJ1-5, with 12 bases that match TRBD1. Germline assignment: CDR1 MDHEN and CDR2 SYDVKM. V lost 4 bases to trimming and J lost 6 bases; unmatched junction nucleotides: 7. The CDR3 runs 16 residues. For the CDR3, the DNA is TGTGCCAGCAGTTCCCCGGGACAGGGGGCGCTTCAGCCCCAGCATTTT. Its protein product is CASSSPGQGALQPQHF.

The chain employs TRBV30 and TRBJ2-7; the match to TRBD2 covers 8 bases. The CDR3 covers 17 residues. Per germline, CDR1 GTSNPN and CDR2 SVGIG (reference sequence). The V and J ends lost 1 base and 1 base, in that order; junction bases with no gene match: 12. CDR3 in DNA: TGTGCCTGGAGTGCGATCCAGGGCGGGGGGCCATCCTACGAGCAGTACTTC. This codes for CAWSAIQGGGPSYEQYF.

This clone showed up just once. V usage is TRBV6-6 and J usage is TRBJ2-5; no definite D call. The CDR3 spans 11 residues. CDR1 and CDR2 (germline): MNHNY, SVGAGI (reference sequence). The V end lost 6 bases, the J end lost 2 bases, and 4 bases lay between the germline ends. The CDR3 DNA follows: TGTGCCAGCAGAGAGCAAGAGACCCAGTACTTC. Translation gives CASREQETQYF.

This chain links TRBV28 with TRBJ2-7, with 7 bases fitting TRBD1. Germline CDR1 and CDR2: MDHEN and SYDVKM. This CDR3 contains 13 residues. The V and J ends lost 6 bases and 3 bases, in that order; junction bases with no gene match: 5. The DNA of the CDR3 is TGTGCCAGCAGGGCAGGGGGTGACTACGAGCAGTACTTC. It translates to CASRAGGDYEQYF.

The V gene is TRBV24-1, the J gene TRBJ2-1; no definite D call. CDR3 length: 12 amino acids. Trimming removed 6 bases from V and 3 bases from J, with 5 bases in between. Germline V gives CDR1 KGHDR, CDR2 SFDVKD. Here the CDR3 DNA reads TGTGCCACCAGTTCGAACTACAATGAGCAGTTCTTC. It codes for CATSSNYNEQFF.

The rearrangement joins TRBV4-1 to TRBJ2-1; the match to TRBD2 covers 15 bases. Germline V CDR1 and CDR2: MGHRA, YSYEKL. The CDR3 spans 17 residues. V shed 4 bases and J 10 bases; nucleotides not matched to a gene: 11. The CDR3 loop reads CASSRTSGRAVNEEQFF. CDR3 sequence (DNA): TGCGCCAGCAGCCGGACTAGCGGGAGGGCCGTAAACGAGGAGCAGTTCTTC.

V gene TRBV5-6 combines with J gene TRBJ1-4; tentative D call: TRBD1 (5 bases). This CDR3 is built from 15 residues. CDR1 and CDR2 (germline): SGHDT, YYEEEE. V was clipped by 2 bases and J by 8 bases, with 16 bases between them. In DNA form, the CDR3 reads TGTGCCAGCAGCTTTTCAACAGGCCAGGGAGAAAAACTGTTTTTT. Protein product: CASSFSTGQGEKLFF.

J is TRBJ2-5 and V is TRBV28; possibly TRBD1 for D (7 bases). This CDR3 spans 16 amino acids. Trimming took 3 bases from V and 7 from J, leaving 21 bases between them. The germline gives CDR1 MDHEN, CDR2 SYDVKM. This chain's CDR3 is CASSLEGALRLGTQYF. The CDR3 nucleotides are TGTGCCAGCAGTTTGGAGGGGGCGCTTAGACTTGGGACCCAGTACTTC.

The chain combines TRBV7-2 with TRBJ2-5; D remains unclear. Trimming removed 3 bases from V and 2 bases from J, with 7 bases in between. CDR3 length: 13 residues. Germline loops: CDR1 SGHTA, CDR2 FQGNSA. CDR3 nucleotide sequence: TGTGCCAGCAGCTTGTCGCAGCAAGAGACCCAGTACTTC. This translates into CASSLSQQETQYF.

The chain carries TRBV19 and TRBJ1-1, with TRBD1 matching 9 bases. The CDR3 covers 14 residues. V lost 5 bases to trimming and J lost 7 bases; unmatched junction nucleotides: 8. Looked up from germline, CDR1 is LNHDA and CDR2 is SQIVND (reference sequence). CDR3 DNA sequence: TGTGCCAGTAGTGTCGGGACAGGGAAGGTTGAAGCTTTCTTT. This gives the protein CASSVGTGKVEAFF.

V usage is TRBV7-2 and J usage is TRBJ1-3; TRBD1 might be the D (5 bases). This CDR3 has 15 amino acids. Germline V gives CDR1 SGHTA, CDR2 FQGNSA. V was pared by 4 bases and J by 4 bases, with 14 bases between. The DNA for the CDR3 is TGTGCCAGCAGCTCCAATCCAGGGTCCGGAAACACCATATATTTT. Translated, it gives CASSSNPGSGNTIYF.

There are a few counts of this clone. The CDR3 region is CASSRQGKSGNTIYF. CDR3 DNA: TGTGCCAGCAGCCGACAGGGAAAGTCTGGAAACACCATATATTTT. V gene TRBV6-5 combines with J gene TRBJ1-3; TRBD1 matches at 7 bases. The junction had 6 bases not matched to a gene; V was cut back by 6 bases and J by 1 base. Per the germline V gene, CDR1 is MNHEY and CDR2 is SVGAGI. This CDR3 is 15 amino acids long.

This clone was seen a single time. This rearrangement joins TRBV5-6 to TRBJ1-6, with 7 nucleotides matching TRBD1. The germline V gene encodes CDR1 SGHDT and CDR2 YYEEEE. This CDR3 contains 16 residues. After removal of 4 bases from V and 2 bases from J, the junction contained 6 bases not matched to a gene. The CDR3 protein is CASSKTDRAYNSPLHF. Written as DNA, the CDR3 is TGTGCCAGCAGCAAAACCGACAGGGCCTATAATTCACCCCTCCACTTT.

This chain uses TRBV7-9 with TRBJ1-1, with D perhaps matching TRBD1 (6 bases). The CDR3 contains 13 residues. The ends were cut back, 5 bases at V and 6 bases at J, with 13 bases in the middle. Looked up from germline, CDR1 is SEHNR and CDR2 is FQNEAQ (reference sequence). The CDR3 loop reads CASSPSGVAEAFF. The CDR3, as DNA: TGTGCCAGCAGCCCGTCAGGGGTCGCTGAAGCTTTCTTT.

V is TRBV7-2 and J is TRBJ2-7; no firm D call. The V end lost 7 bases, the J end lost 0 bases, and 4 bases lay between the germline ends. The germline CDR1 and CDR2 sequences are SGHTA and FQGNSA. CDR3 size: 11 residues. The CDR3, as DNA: TGTGCCAGCACCACCTCCTACGAGCAGTACTTC. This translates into CASTTSYEQYF.

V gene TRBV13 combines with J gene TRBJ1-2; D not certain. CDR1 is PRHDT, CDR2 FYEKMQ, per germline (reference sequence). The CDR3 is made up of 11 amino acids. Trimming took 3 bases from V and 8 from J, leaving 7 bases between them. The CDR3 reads CASSLFSGYTF. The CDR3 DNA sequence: TGTGCCAGCAGCTTGTTTTCGGGCTACACCTTC.

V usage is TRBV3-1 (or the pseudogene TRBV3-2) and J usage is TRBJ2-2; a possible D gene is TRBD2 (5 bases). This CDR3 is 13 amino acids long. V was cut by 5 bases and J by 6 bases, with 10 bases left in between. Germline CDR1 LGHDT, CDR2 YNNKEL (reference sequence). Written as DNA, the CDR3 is TGTGCCAGCAGCTTGGACGGGGCCGGGGAGCTGTTTTTT. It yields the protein CASSLDGAGELFF.

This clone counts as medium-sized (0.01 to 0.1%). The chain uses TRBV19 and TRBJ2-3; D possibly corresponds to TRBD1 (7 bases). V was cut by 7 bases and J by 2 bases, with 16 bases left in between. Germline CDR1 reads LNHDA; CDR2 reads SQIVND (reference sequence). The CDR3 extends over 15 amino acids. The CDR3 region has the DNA TGTGCCAGTATTTCCGCGGGACAGACCACAGATACGCAGTATTTT. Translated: CASISAGQTTDTQYF.

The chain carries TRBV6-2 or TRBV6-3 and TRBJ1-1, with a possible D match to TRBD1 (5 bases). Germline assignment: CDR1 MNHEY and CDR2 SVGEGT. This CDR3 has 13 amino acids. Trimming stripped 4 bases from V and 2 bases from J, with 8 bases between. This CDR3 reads CASSSRENTEAFF. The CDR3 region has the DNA TGTGCCAGCAGTTCCAGGGAAAACACTGAAGCTTTCTTT.

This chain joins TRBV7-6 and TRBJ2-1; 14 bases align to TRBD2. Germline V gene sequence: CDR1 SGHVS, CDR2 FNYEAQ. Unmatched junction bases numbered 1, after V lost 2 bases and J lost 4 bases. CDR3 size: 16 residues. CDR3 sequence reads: CASSLRTSGGYNEQFF. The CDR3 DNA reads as TGTGCCAGCAGCTTACGGACTAGCGGGGGGTACAATGAGCAGTTCTTC.

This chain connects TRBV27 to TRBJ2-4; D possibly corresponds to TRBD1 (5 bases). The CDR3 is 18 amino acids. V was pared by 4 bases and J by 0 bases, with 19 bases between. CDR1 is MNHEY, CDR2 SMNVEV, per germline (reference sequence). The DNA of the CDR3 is TGTGCCAGCAGTTCCTACAACCCAACAGGAGAAGCCAAAAACATTCAGTACTTC. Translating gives CASSSYNPTGEAKNIQYF.

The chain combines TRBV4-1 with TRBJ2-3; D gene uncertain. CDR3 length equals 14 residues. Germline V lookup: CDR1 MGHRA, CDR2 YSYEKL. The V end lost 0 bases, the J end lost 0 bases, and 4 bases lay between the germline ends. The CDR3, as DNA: TGCGCCAGCAGCCAAGAGTCTAGCACAGATACGCAGTATTTT. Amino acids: CASSQESSTDTQYF.

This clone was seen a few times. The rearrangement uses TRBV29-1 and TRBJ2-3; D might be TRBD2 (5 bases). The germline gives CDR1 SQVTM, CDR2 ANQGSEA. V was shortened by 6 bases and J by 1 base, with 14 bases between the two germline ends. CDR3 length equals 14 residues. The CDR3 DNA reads TGCAGCGTAAGTTACCGAGGGCGCACAGATACGCAGTATTTT. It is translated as CSVSYRGRTDTQYF.

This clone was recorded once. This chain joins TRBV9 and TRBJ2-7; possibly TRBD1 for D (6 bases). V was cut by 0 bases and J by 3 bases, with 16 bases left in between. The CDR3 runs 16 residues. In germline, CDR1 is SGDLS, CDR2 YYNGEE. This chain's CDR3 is CASSVDSRGGFYEQYF. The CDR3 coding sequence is TGTGCCAGCAGCGTAGATAGCAGGGGCGGTTTCTACGAGCAGTACTTC.